This T cell receptor (beta chain) is from a study of T cell responses to AZD1222 COVID-19 vaccine. Study context: Combined were second doses at about 4 or about 12 weeks. Whole-study results and caveats: Spike-specific TCR breadth and depth were elevated following two AZD1222 doses.

About this clone itself: The antigen is not known.

Data came from immunoSEQ multiplex PCR; TCRdb stores just in-frame clones and leaves some out. The sample has 100,000 to 150,000 clones, about nine tenths seen once. The CDR3 has 11 amino acids. CDR1 is ENHRY and CDR2 is SYGVKD in the germline V gene. The germline V and J ends were trimmed by 3 bases and 12 bases, with 8 bases remaining between them. This sequence was found in an adult in good health. The sample here was peripheral blood, taken on day 0 of AZD1222 vaccination. The V call is TRBV10-3, the J call TRBJ1-4; D remains unclear. The CDR3 DNA reads as TGTGCCATCAGTGAAGGCAGAGAACTGTTTTTT. It codes for CAISEGRELFF.